A selection of T cell receptor beta chains follows, all from one sample in a study of tumor-infiltrating lymphocytes in oesophageal squamous cell carcinoma. Using its own MiXCR run on the PCR reads, TCRdb lists one record per CDR3 protein. The table includes some 25,000 distinct CDR3 sequences, more than 30% detected once. Sequencing input: esophageal tumor tissue. The receptors come from a male donor with esophageal squamous cell carcinoma. Each CDR3 is given with its conserved first and last residue. Each record gives: J gene, clone size, CDR3 length, D gene, V gene, CDR3 DNA, CDR3 protein. The D gene is left open where the match is weak. Rows give clone size only sometimes, using once, few, many, or a class for an expanded clone.

j_gene: TRBJ2-2; abundance: many; len: 15; d_gene: TRBD2; v_gene: TRBV6-1; CDR3nt: TGTGCCAGCAGGACGGGGGGGACGAACACCGGGGAGCTGTTTTTT; CDR3aa: CASRTGGTNTGELFF
j_gene: TRBJ2-3; abundance: once; len: 15; d_gene: -; v_gene: TRBV7-6; CDR3nt: TGTGCCAGCAGCCCCGGAGACGACCTTAAAGATACGCAGTATTTT; CDR3aa: CASSPGDDLKDTQYF
j_gene: TRBJ2-7; abundance: -; len: 17; d_gene: TRBD2; v_gene: TRBV10-3; CDR3nt: TGTGCCATCAGACCGGGACTAGCGGGAGCCCTTGACAATGAGCAGTACTTC; CDR3aa: CAIRPGLAGALDNEQYF
j_gene: TRBJ2-3; abundance: -; len: 19; d_gene: TRBD2; v_gene: TRBV7-2; CDR3nt: TGTGCCAGCAGCTTAGAATTGAGTTTCGGCACTAGCGGGGTGGATACGCAGTATTTT; CDR3aa: CASSLELSFGTSGVDTQYF
j_gene: TRBJ2-5; abundance: medium-sized; len: 12; d_gene: -; v_gene: TRBV7-9; CDR3nt: TGTGCCATAGAGGGTCGTGGAGAGACCCAGTACTTC; CDR3aa: CAIEGRGETQYF
j_gene: TRBJ2-3; abundance: medium-sized; len: 16; d_gene: TRBD2; v_gene: TRBV7-9; CDR3nt: TGTGCCAGCAGCGATAGCGGGAGGCCACCTAGGGATACGCAGTATTTT; CDR3aa: CASSDSGRPPRDTQYF
j_gene: TRBJ2-1; abundance: -; len: 12; d_gene: -; v_gene: TRBV6-2/TRBV6-3; CDR3nt: TGTGCCAGCAGGGGGACATACAATGAGCAGTTCTTC; CDR3aa: CASRGTYNEQFF
j_gene: TRBJ2-6; abundance: medium-sized; len: 17; d_gene: -; v_gene: TRBV12-3/TRBV12-4; CDR3nt: TGTGCCAGCAGTTCGTGGAACTGGCTCTCTGGGGCCAACGTCCTGACTTTC; CDR3aa: CASSSWNWLSGANVLTF
j_gene: TRBJ2-6; abundance: many; len: 18; d_gene: -; v_gene: TRBV6-6; CDR3nt: TGTGCCAGCAGTTACTCGGGAGGGGGCTGGTCTGGGGCCAACGTCCTGACTTTC; CDR3aa: CASSYSGGGWSGANVLTF
j_gene: TRBJ2-6; abundance: many; len: 16; d_gene: -; v_gene: TRBV2; CDR3nt: TGTGCCAGCAACCTTGGCATTTACTCTGGGGCCAACGTCCTGACTTTC; CDR3aa: CASNLGIYSGANVLTF
j_gene: TRBJ2-6; abundance: -; len: 16; d_gene: TRBD2; v_gene: TRBV6-2/TRBV6-3; CDR3nt: TGTGCCAGCAAGGAGTTAGCGGGAGCTGGGGCCAACGTCCTGACTTTC; CDR3aa: CASKELAGAGANVLTF
j_gene: TRBJ2-7; abundance: many; len: 17; d_gene: TRBD1; v_gene: TRBV4-2; CDR3nt: TGTGCCAGCAGCCAAGATAAAGGGACAGGGGGCGCCTACGAGCAGTACTTC; CDR3aa: CASSQDKGTGGAYEQYF
j_gene: TRBJ2-6; abundance: -; len: 19; d_gene: -; v_gene: TRBV12-3/TRBV12-4; CDR3nt: TGTGCCAGCAGTTTGGGGAGGGGGGGCCGGATCTCTGGGGCCAACGTCCTGACTTTC; CDR3aa: CASSLGRGGRISGANVLTF
j_gene: TRBJ1-4; abundance: -; len: 14; d_gene: -; v_gene: TRBV6-9; CDR3nt: TGTGCCAGCAGTTACGGGACATACGATGAAAAACTGTTTTTT; CDR3aa: CASSYGTYDEKLFF
j_gene: TRBJ2-5; abundance: many; len: 17; d_gene: TRBD1; v_gene: TRBV19; CDR3nt: TGTGCCAGTAGTATAGACCCAGGGGGAAGTTCCTACAATGAGCAGTACTTC; CDR3aa: CASSIDPGGSSYNEQYF
j_gene: TRBJ1-2; abundance: many; len: 11; d_gene: -; v_gene: TRBV6-1; CDR3nt: TGTGCCAGCAGTCCGGGCTATGGCTACACCTTC; CDR3aa: CASSPGYGYTF
j_gene: TRBJ2-1; abundance: -; len: 14; d_gene: TRBD2; v_gene: TRBV5-1; CDR3nt: TGCGCCAGCAGCGCCGGGACTAGCGACAATGAGCAGTTCTTC; CDR3aa: CASSAGTSDNEQFF
j_gene: TRBJ2-7; abundance: many; len: 14; d_gene: -; v_gene: TRBV28; CDR3nt: TGTGCCAGCAGTTTGCGGGGTGTGCTGGACGAGCAGTACTTC; CDR3aa: CASSLRGVLDEQYF
j_gene: TRBJ1-5; abundance: -; len: 16; d_gene: TRBD1; v_gene: TRBV28; CDR3nt: TGTGCCAGCAGTTCACCAGGACAGGGGGCGGAACAGCCCCAGCATTTT; CDR3aa: CASSSPGQGAEQPQHF
j_gene: TRBJ1-5; abundance: few; len: 15; d_gene: -; v_gene: TRBV2; CDR3nt: TGTGCCAGCAGGCAGAATGGGGGTGGCAATCAGCCCCAGCATTTT; CDR3aa: CASRQNGGGNQPQHF
j_gene: TRBJ2-3; abundance: -; len: 18; d_gene: -; v_gene: TRBV19; CDR3nt: -; CDR3aa: CASSIPSGNTLAQIRSIF
j_gene: TRBJ1-1; abundance: -; len: 15; d_gene: -; v_gene: TRBV7-3; CDR3nt: TGTGCCAGCAGCTTAACCTTCACAGCGAACACTGAAGCTTTCTTT; CDR3aa: CASSLTFTANTEAFF
j_gene: TRBJ2-5; abundance: -; len: 16; d_gene: TRBD2; v_gene: TRBV7-2; CDR3nt: TGTGCCAGCAGCCTCGGACTAGCGGGAGTGGTAGAGACCCAGTACTTC; CDR3aa: CASSLGLAGVVETQYF
j_gene: TRBJ2-1; abundance: few; len: 18; d_gene: TRBD2; v_gene: TRBV20-1; CDR3nt: TGCAGTGCTAGAGATCAGGGGGCTAGCGGGGGTTCCTACAATGAGCAGTTCTTC; CDR3aa: CSARDQGASGGSYNEQFF
j_gene: TRBJ2-1; abundance: few; len: 12; d_gene: -; v_gene: TRBV7-2; CDR3nt: TGTGCCAGCAGCTCCCTCGCGGCAGAGCAGTTCTTC; CDR3aa: CASSSLAAEQFF
j_gene: TRBJ1-2; abundance: many; len: 14; d_gene: -; v_gene: TRBV5-1; CDR3nt: TGCGCCAGCAGCTTGGGAACCCCTAACTATGGCTACACCTTC; CDR3aa: CASSLGTPNYGYTF
j_gene: TRBJ2-1; abundance: -; len: 17; d_gene: TRBD2; v_gene: TRBV7-8; CDR3nt: TGTGCCAGCAGCTCGGGACTAGCGGGATCCAACTACAATGAGCAGTTCTTC; CDR3aa: CASSSGLAGSNYNEQFF
j_gene: TRBJ1-3; abundance: many; len: 13; d_gene: TRBD1; v_gene: TRBV6-6; CDR3nt: TGTGCCAGCAGTTACAGAGGGACAGACACCATATATTTT; CDR3aa: CASSYRGTDTIYF
j_gene: TRBJ2-5; abundance: medium-sized; len: 15; d_gene: -; v_gene: TRBV7-9; CDR3nt: TGTGCCAGCAGCTTCAACTCATTCCTCGGGGAGACCCAGTACTTC; CDR3aa: CASSFNSFLGETQYF
j_gene: TRBJ2-7; abundance: -; len: 13; d_gene: -; v_gene: TRBV28; CDR3nt: TGTGCCAGCAGACTAACCTGGTCCTACGAGCAGTACTTC; CDR3aa: CASRLTWSYEQYF
j_gene: TRBJ2-1; abundance: -; len: 13; d_gene: -; v_gene: TRBV25-1; CDR3nt: TGTGCCAGCGTAGAATATGGGAACAATGAGCAGTTCTTC; CDR3aa: CASVEYGNNEQFF
j_gene: TRBJ2-7; abundance: -; len: 15; d_gene: -; v_gene: TRBV30; CDR3nt: TGTGCCTGGAGCTTCGGCGGGGCGGACTACAATGAGCAGTACTTC; CDR3aa: CAWSFGGADYNEQYF
j_gene: TRBJ1-4; abundance: -; len: 13; d_gene: -; v_gene: TRBV20-1; CDR3nt: TGCAGTGCCACAGGGTCCGAGAATGAAAAACTGTTTTTT; CDR3aa: CSATGSENEKLFF
j_gene: TRBJ2-7; abundance: many; len: 13; d_gene: -; v_gene: TRBV24-1; CDR3nt: TGTGCCACCAGTGTAGACAGCAACAATGAGCAGTACTTC; CDR3aa: CATSVDSNNEQYF
j_gene: TRBJ2-3; abundance: many; len: 15; d_gene: -; v_gene: TRBV19; CDR3nt: TGTGCCAGTAGTATCAGGCGAGGGAGCACAGATACGCAGTATTTT; CDR3aa: CASSIRRGSTDTQYF
j_gene: TRBJ1-5; abundance: many; len: 15; d_gene: -; v_gene: TRBV5-6; CDR3nt: TGTGCCAGCAGCTTGGTCATGGAAGGCAATCAGCCCCAGCATTTT; CDR3aa: CASSLVMEGNQPQHF
j_gene: TRBJ2-5; abundance: medium-sized; len: 15; d_gene: -; v_gene: TRBV11-2; CDR3nt: TGTGCCAGCAGCCCCGGTGGGGACTTCCAAGAGACCCAGTACTTC; CDR3aa: CASSPGGDFQETQYF
j_gene: TRBJ1-2; abundance: -; len: 15; d_gene: -; v_gene: TRBV12-3/TRBV12-4; CDR3nt: TGTGCCAGCAGTGAGGCGAGGGGGGCTTTCTATGGCTACACCTTC; CDR3aa: CASSEARGAFYGYTF
j_gene: TRBJ2-1; abundance: many; len: 17; d_gene: TRBD2; v_gene: TRBV4-1; CDR3nt: TGCGCCAGCAGCCCCGAGGGGACTAGCGGGGCCTACAATGAGCAGTTCTTC; CDR3aa: CASSPEGTSGAYNEQFF
j_gene: TRBJ2-1; abundance: many; len: 15; d_gene: -; v_gene: TRBV7-3; CDR3nt: TGTGCCAGCAGCTCCGGGCGGGACCTACACAATGAGCAGTTCTTC; CDR3aa: CASSSGRDLHNEQFF
j_gene: TRBJ2-5; abundance: many; len: 14; d_gene: -; v_gene: TRBV15; CDR3nt: TGTGCCACCAGCAGAGATGGGATGAATTCACCCCTCCACTTC; CDR3aa: CATSRDGMNSPLHF
j_gene: TRBJ2-2; abundance: -; len: 14; d_gene: -; v_gene: TRBV24-1; CDR3nt: TGTGCCACGAGGGCGCAGGGGAACACCGGGGAGCTGTTTTTT; CDR3aa: CATRAQGNTGELFF
j_gene: TRBJ2-5; abundance: once; len: 12; d_gene: -; v_gene: TRBV6-9; CDR3nt: TGTGCCAGCAGTCCACGTTCGGAGACCCAGTACTTC; CDR3aa: CASSPRSETQYF
j_gene: TRBJ1-3; abundance: many; len: 15; d_gene: -; v_gene: TRBV7-6; CDR3nt: TGTGCCAGCAGCCAGGGGCCAGGGACTGGAAACACCATATATTTT; CDR3aa: CASSQGPGTGNTIYF
j_gene: TRBJ2-6; abundance: -; len: 17; d_gene: -; v_gene: TRBV7-2; CDR3nt: TGTGCCAGCAGCTTGAGGTCTAGAAGATCTGGGGCCAACGTCCTGACTTTC; CDR3aa: CASSLRSRRSGANVLTF
j_gene: TRBJ1-6; abundance: many; len: 17; d_gene: -; v_gene: TRBV19; CDR3nt: TGTGCCAGTAGGCACCAGGGAAGAAGCTCCTATAATTCACCCCTCCACTTT; CDR3aa: CASRHQGRSSYNSPLHF
j_gene: TRBJ2-5; abundance: many; len: 13; d_gene: -; v_gene: TRBV15; CDR3nt: TGTGCCACCAGCAGAGCGGACCCGTGGACCCAGTACTTC; CDR3aa: CATSRADPWTQYF
j_gene: TRBJ2-3; abundance: -; len: 15; d_gene: TRBD1; v_gene: TRBV10-2; CDR3nt: TGCGCCAGCAGTGAGGAACAGGGGCGTACAGATACGCAGTATTTT; CDR3aa: CASSEEQGRTDTQYF
j_gene: TRBJ2-1; abundance: many; len: 13; d_gene: -; v_gene: TRBV13; CDR3nt: TGTGCCAGCAGCTTGACTGGTACCAATGAGCAGTTCTTC; CDR3aa: CASSLTGTNEQFF
j_gene: TRBJ1-2; abundance: few; len: 15; d_gene: TRBD1; v_gene: TRBV7-8; CDR3nt: TGTGCCAGCAGCTCAGAAGACGGGACAGGGGCTGGCTACACCTTC; CDR3aa: CASSSEDGTGAGYTF
j_gene: TRBJ2-5; abundance: -; len: 11; d_gene: -; v_gene: TRBV6-8; CDR3nt: TGTGCCAGCAGGTTGGGGAGGCGGGCTTTCTTC; CDR3aa: CASRLGRRAFF
j_gene: TRBJ1-5; abundance: -; len: 14; d_gene: TRBD1; v_gene: TRBV7-8; CDR3nt: TGTGCCAGCAGCTGGCCAGGGGGTGGTCAGCCCCAGCATTTT; CDR3aa: CASSWPGGGQPQHF
j_gene: TRBJ2-2; abundance: few; len: 16; d_gene: TRBD1; v_gene: TRBV7-7; CDR3nt: TGTGCTAGCAGCTTGCTCAGGGGGCCGAGCACCGGGGAGCTGTTTTTT; CDR3aa: CASSLLRGPSTGELFF